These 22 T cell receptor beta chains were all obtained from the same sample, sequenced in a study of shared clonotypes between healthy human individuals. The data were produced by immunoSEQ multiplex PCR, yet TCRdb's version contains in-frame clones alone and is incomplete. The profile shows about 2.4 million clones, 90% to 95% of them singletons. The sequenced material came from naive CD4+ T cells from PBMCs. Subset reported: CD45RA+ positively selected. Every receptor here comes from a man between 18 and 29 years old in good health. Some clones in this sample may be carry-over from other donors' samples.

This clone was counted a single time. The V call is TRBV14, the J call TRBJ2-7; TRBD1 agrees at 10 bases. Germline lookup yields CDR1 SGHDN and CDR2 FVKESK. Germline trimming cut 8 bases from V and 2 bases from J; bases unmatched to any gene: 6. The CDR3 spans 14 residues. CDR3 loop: CASARGQGAYEQYF. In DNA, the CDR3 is TGTGCCAGCGCTAGAGGACAGGGGGCCTACGAGCAGTACTTC.

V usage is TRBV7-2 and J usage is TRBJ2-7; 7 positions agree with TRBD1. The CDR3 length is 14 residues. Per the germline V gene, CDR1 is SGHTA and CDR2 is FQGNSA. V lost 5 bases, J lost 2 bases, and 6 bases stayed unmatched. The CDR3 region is CASSATQGPYEQYF. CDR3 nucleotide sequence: TGTGCCAGCAGCGCCACACAGGGGCCCTACGAGCAGTACTTC.

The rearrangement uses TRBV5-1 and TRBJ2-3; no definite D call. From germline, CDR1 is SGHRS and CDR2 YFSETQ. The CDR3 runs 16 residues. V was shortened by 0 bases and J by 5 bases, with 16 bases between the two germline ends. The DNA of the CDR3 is TGCGCCAGCAGCTTGGGTTTAGGCCCACTGGAAGATACGCAGTATTTT. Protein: CASSLGLGPLEDTQYF.

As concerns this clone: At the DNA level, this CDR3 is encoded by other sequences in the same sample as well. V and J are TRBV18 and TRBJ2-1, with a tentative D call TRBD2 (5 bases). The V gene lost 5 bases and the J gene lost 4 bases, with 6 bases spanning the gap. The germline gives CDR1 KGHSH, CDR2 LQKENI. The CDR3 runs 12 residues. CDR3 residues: CASSRGYNEQFF. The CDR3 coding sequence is TGTGCCAGCTCAAGAGGGTACAATGAGCAGTTCTTC.

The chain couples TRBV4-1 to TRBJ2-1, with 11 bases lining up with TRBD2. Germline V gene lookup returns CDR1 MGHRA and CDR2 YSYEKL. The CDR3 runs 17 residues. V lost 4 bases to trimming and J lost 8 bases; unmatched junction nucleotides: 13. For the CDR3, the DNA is TGCGCCAGCAGCCTCGTTCTTAGCGGGAGGGGGAGCGATGAGCAGTTCTTC. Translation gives CASSLVLSGRGSDEQFF.

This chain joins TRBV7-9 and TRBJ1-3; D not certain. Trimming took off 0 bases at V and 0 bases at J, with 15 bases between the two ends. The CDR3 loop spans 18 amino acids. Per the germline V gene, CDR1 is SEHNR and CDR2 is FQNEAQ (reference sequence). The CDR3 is CASSLALSPYFSGNTIYF. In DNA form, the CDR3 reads TGTGCCAGCAGCTTAGCGCTTAGCCCTTACTTCTCTGGAAACACCATATATTTT.

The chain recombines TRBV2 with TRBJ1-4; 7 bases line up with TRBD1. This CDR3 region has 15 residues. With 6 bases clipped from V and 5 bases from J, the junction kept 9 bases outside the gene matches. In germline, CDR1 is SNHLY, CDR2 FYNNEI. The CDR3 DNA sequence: TGTGCCAGCAGGGTTTGGGGACAGCCAAATGAAAAACTGTTTTTT. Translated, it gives CASRVWGQPNEKLFF.

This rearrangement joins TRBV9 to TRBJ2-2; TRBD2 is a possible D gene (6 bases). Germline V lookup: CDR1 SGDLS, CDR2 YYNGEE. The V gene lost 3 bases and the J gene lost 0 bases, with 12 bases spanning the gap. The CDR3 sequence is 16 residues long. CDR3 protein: CASSAGGTANTGELFF. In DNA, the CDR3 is TGTGCCAGCAGCGCGGGCGGGACGGCGAACACCGGGGAGCTGTTTTTT.

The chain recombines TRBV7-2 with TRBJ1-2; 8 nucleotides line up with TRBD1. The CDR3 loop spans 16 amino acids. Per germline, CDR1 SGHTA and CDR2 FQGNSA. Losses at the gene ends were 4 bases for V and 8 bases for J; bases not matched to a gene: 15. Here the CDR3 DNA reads TGTGCCAGCAGCTCACTGTCTCTTGGACAGGGCCGGGGCTACACCTTC. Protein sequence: CASSSLSLGQGRGYTF.

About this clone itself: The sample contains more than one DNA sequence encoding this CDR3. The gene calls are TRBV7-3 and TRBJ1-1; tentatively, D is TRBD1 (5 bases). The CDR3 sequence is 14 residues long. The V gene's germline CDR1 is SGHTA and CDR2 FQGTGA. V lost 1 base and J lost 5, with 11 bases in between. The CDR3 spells CASSLRGGGTEAFF. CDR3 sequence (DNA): TGTGCCAGCAGCTTAAGGGGGGGAGGAACTGAAGCTTTCTTT.

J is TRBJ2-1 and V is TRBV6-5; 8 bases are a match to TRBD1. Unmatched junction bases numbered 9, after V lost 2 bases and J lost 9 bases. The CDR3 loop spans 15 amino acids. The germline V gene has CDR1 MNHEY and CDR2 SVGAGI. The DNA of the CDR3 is TGTGCCAGCAGTTACCCCGGACAGGGTTCGGTTGAGCAGTTCTTC. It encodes CASSYPGQGSVEQFF.

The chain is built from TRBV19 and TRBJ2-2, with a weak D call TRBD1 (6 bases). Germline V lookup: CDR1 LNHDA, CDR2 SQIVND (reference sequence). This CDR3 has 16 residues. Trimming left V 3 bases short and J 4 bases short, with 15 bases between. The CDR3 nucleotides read TGTGCCAGTAGTATCCCCCGCAGGGGATCCACCGGGGAGCTGTTTTTT. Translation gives CASSIPRRGSTGELFF.

The CDR3 loop reads CASSLTGGGNEQFF. The DNA of the CDR3 is TGCGCCAGCAGCTTGACAGGGGGCGGGAATGAGCAGTTCTTC. The chain uses TRBV5-1 and TRBJ2-1; 9 nucleotides line up with TRBD1. J lost 7 bases, V lost 1 base, and 3 bases had no gene match. This CDR3 comprises 14 residues. Germline V gene data show CDR1 as SGHRS and CDR2 as YFSETQ.

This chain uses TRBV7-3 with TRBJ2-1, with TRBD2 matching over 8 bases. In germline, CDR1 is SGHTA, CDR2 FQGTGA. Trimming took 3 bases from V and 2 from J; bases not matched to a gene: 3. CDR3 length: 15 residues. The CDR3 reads CASSFGAGAYNEQFF. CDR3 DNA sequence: TGTGCCAGCAGCTTCGGAGCGGGAGCCTACAATGAGCAGTTCTTC.

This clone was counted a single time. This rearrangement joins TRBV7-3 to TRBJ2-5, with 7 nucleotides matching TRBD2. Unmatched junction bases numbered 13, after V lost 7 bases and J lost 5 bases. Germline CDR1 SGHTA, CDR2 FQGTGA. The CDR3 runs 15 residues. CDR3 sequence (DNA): TGTGCCAGCAAAAAAACGGGAGGCGGGAGTGAGACCCAGTACTTC. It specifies CASKKTGGGSETQYF.

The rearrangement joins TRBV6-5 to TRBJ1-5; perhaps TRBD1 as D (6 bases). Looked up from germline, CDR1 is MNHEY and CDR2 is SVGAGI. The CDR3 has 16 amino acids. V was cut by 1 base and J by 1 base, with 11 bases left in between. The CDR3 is CASSYYGRGSNQPQHF. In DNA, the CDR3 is TGTGCCAGCAGTTACTATGGCAGGGGAAGCAATCAGCCCCAGCATTTT.

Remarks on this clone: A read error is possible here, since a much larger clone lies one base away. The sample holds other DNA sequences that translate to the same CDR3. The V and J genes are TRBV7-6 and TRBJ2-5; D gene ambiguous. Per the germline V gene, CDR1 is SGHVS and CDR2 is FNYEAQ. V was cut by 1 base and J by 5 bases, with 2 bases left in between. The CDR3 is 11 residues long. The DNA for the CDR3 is TGTGCCAGCAGCTTAGACGAGACCCAGTACTTC. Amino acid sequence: CASSLDETQYF.

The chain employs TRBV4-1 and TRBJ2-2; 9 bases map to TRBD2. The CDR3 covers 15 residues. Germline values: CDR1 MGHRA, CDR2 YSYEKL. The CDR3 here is CTGPRLAVYTGELFF. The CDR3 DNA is TGCACCGGCCCCCGACTAGCGGTGTATACCGGGGAGCTGTTTTTT.

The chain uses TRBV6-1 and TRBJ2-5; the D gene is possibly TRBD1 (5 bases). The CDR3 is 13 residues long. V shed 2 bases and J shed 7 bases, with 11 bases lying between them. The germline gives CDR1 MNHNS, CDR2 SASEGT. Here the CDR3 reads CASSEQGTGTQYF. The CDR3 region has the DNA TGTGCCAGCAGTGAACAGGGAACGGGGACCCAGTACTTC.

The CDR3 DNA is TGTGCCAGCAGGGCCATGGGTAGCGGGAGTTGTGATACGCAGTATTTT. Translated: CASRAMGSGSCDTQYF. J is TRBJ2-3 and V is TRBV6-4; TRBD2 matches 9 bases. The ends lost 6 bases at V and 6 bases at J; junction bases unmatched: 13. This CDR3 is 16 amino acids long. Germline V CDR1 and CDR2: MRHNA, SNTAGT.

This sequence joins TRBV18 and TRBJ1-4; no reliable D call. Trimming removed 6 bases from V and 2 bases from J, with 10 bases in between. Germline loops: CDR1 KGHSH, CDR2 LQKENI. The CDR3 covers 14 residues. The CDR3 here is CASSPALTNEKLFF. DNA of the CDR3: TGTGCCAGCTCTCCCGCCCTCACTAATGAAAAACTGTTTTTT.

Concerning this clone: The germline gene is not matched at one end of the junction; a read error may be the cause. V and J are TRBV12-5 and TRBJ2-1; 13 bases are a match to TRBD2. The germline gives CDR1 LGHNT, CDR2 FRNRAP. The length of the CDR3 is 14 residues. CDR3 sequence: CASGLGLAGFEQFF. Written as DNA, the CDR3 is TGTGCTAGTGGATTGGGACTAGCGGGATTTGAGCAGTTCTTC.